This T cell receptor (beta chain) was sequenced for a study of blood T cell repertoires in COVID-19. Study-wide context: Samples of COVID-19 (acute and convalescent) were obtained from the United States, Italy and Spain.

The CDR3 length is 13 residues. Germline CDR1 and CDR2: LGHDT and YNNKEL (reference sequence). Trimming cost V 4 bases and J 8 bases, with 12 bases left between them. Participants were aged 18 to 89 years, lived in 24 US areas, and enrolled virtually. Symptom resolution, clearance, or two negative PCRs marked donors in Cohort 3 as recovered. TCRdb's table, derived via immunoSEQ multiplex PCR, lists solely in-frame clones and lacks some. The sample has hundreds of thousands of clones, approximately 90% seen once. The chain couples TRBV3-1 (or the pseudogene TRBV3-2) to TRBJ1-5; D is undetermined. The sequenced sample consisted of PBMCs or T cells enriched from blood (not recorded which). This receptor was taken from a man aged 25 to 40 who had recovered from COVID-19. The CDR3 DNA follows: TGTGCCAGCAGCCCCAGAGGGTGGGAGCCCCAGCATTTT. Translated, it gives CASSPRGWEPQHF.